A selection of T cell receptor beta chains follows, all from one sample in a study of blood T cell repertoires in COVID-19. This table comes from immunoSEQ multiplex PCR, and its TCRdb copy is limited to in-frame clones, with some not included. The table records just over 300,000 clones, just under 90% of them present only once. Sequencing was performed on peripheral blood. Receptors originate from a woman in her 30s with COVID-19, enrolled during active disease. CDR3s include the opening cysteine and the closing phenylalanine or tryptophan. A D gene is named only where the DNA matches it firmly. Clone size, where shown, is once, few, many, or a class for clones that have expanded.

>NA|NA|TRBV6-5|TRBJ2-7
TGTGCCAGCAGTTATAGCCCAGGGTTGGTAGACGAGCAGTACTTC
CASSYSPGLVDEQYF
>NA|TRBD1|TRBV2|TRBJ2-7
TGTGCCAGCAGTCCGGGACAGGGGGCTCTCCGCGGAGCCTACGAGCAGTACTTC
CASSPGQGALRGAYEQYF
>NA|NA|TRBV9|TRBJ1-3
TGTGCCAGCAGCGTAGGGAGGGGAAACACCATATATTTT
CASSVGRGNTIYF
>NA|NA|TRBV12-3/TRBV12-4|TRBJ2-1
TGTGCCAGCAGGGCGACAGGCCATGAGCAGTTCTTC
CASRATGHEQFF
>NA|NA|TRBV6-1|TRBJ2-7
TGTGCCAGCAGTGATATCTACGAGCAGTACTTC
CASSDIYEQYF
>NA|TRBD1|TRBV30|TRBJ1-6
TGTGCCTGGAGTGTCGTAGGACAGGCCACCCTCCACTTT
CAWSVVGQATLHF
>NA|TRBD1|TRBV5-4|TRBJ1-2
TGTGCCAGCAGCTTGAGGGGACAGGGGCCCTATGGCTACACCTTC
CASSLRGQGPYGYTF
>once|NA|TRBV6-5|TRBJ1-2
TGTGCCAGCAGTTTGGGCATGGAAGGTACCTATGGCTACACCTTC
CASSLGMEGTYGYTF
>NA|NA|TRBV30|TRBJ1-4
TGTGCCTGGAGTGTACAGAGGACAGCAAATGAAAAACTGTTTTTT
CAWSVQRTANEKLFF
>NA|TRBD1|TRBV3-1/TRBV3-2|TRBJ2-2
TGTGCCAGCAGCCCAGGACAGGCGAACACCGGGGAGCTGTTTTTT
CASSPGQANTGELFF
>few|TRBD1|TRBV4-3|TRBJ1-2
TGCGCCAGCAGTCGGACAGGGGAGGACTATGGCTACACCTTC
CASSRTGEDYGYTF
>NA|NA|TRBV6-5|TRBJ1-2
TGTGCCAGCAGTCCAGGAGGTGGCTACACCTTC
CASSPGGGYTF
>once|TRBD1|TRBV2|TRBJ1-2
TGTGCCAGCAGTCGACAGGGCAGGCGCTACACCTTC
CASSRQGRRYTF
>NA|NA|TRBV6-5|TRBJ1-5
TGTGCCAGCACGCGGATACATAGCAATCAGCCCCAGCATTTT
CASTRIHSNQPQHF
>NA|NA|TRBV20-1|TRBJ1-1
TGCAGTGCTAGTAACAGGGCGGAGGTCACTGAAGCTTTCTTT
CSASNRAEVTEAFF
>many|NA|TRBV6-5|TRBJ2-2
TGTGCCAGCAGAAGGACAGCTGCCGGCGGTGGGGAGCTGTTTTTT
CASRRTAAGGGELFF
>NA|TRBD1|TRBV5-1|TRBJ1-4
TGCGCCAGCAGAGGGACAGGGGAGTACGAACTGTTTTTT
CASRGTGEYELFF
>NA|NA|TRBV19|TRBJ1-2
TGTGCCAGTAAAGACCGTGCGGCTGCTTATGGCTACACCTTC
CASKDRAAAYGYTF
>many|NA|TRBV7-9|TRBJ1-1
TGTGCCAGCAGCTTATATGTGAACACTGAAGCTTTCTTT
CASSLYVNTEAFF
>NA|TRBD1|TRBV18|TRBJ1-3
TGTGCCAGCTCACCAAAGAGGACAGGAAGCTCTGGAAACACCATATATTTT
CASSPKRTGSSGNTIYF
>NA|NA|TRBV7-2|TRBJ2-3
TGTGCCAGCAGCTTAGACGTCCGGGATACGCAGTATTTT
CASSLDVRDTQYF
>NA|NA|TRBV4-3|TRBJ1-2
TGCGCCAGCAGCCAAAACAGAGACTATGGCTACACCTTC
CASSQNRDYGYTF
>NA|TRBD1|TRBV2|TRBJ2-7
TGTGCCAGCAGTGCCGGGACAGGGGCCCGCGAGCAGTACTTC
CASSAGTGAREQYF
>once|TRBD1|TRBV6-8|TRBJ1-1
TGTGCCAGCAGTTATAGAACAGGGGAAGGGAACACTGAAGCTTTCTTT
CASSYRTGEGNTEAFF
>NA|TRBD1|TRBV4-1|TRBJ2-7
TGCGCCAGCAGCCGGGACAGGGCGAAAGAGCAGTACTTC
CASSRDRAKEQYF
>NA|NA|TRBV28|TRBJ1-1
TGTGCCAGCAGTGGCCGAGGGGGTGGGAACACTGAAGCTTTCTTT
CASSGRGGGNTEAFF
>NA|NA|TRBV7-8|TRBJ2-5
TGTGCCAGCAGCTTATTCAGGGGTCAAGAGACCCAGTACTTC
CASSLFRGQETQYF
>NA|TRBD2|TRBV7-2|TRBJ2-3
TGTGCCAGCAGCACCACGACTAGCGGGGGGGGAGATACAAGGGCGCAGTATTTT
CASSTTTSGGGDTRAQYF
>NA|TRBD2|TRBV3-1/TRBV3-2|TRBJ2-5
TGTGCCAGCAGCAAACCGGCTAGCGGGCAAGAGACCCAGTACTTC
CASSKPASGQETQYF
>NA|TRBD1|TRBV2|TRBJ1-3
TGTGCCAGCGAGGACAGGGTGGTGTACACCATATATTTT
CASEDRVVYTIYF
>few|NA|TRBV28|TRBJ1-6
TGTGCCAGCAGTTTGGTAGCGGGGAAAGAGGACTTTAATTCACCCCTCCACTTT
CASSLVAGKEDFNSPLHF
>NA|TRBD2|TRBV5-4|TRBJ2-2
TGTGCCAGCAGCTACGGGACTAGCGGGGCCGCCGGGGAGCTGTTTTTT
CASSYGTSGAAGELFF
>once|NA|TRBV27|TRBJ1-6
TGTGCCAGCAGTCCAATCTCGAGCTATAATTCACCCCTCCACTTT
CASSPISSYNSPLHF
>NA|NA|TRBV19|TRBJ1-4
TGTGCCAGTAAAGAGAATGAAAAACTGTTTTTT
CASKENEKLFF
>NA|TRBD1|TRBV7-9|TRBJ1-2
TGTGCCAGCAGCTCTATCCGGGACAGTTATGGCTACACCTTC
CASSSIRDSYGYTF
>once|NA|TRBV6-5|TRBJ2-7
TGTGCCAGCCGATCGGGGGAGGCGAGGGAGCAGTACTTC
CASRSGEAREQYF
>NA|NA|TRBV3-1/TRBV3-2|TRBJ2-2
TGTGCCAGCAGCCAAAGGGGGGGCCTTTACACCGGGGAGCTGTTTTTT
CASSQRGGLYTGELFF
>NA|TRBD2|TRBV4-3|TRBJ2-1
TGCGCCAGCAGCCAACAGACTAGCGGGGGCGATGAGCAGTTCTTC
CASSQQTSGGDEQFF
>NA|TRBD2|TRBV11-2|TRBJ2-7
TGTGCCAGCAGCTTAGATTCAATCCCAGCGGGATCCTACGAGCAGTACTTC
CASSLDSIPAGSYEQYF
>NA|NA|TRBV4-3|TRBJ1-6
TGCGCCAGCAGCCAAGATCAAGAGAAATCACCCCTCCACTTT
CASSQDQEKSPLHF